The present T cell receptor (beta chain) was sequenced within a study of CD8 T cells in Susac syndrome. Study at large: At the time of blood draw, patients with Susac syndrome were therapy-naive, receiving corticosteroids, or receiving intravenous immunoglobulin alone.

Germline loops: CDR1 SGHDT, CDR2 YYEEEE. The CDR3 sequence is 15 residues long. Trimming left V 3 bases short and J 0 bases short, with 13 bases between. FACS enriched CD8+ TEMRA cells, while bulk CD8+ and CD4+ were negatively isolated. Reverse transcription used about 0.45 to 1 ug RNA and random hexamers. Via MiXCR, TCRdb re-called the immunoSEQ multiplex PCR reads, giving one row per CDR3 protein. The sample has 150,000 to 200,000 distinct CDR3 sequences; 94% are singletons. The sequence was collected from a human donor with Susac syndrome. Sample: CD4+ T cells from PBMCs. The V call is TRBV5-6, the J call TRBJ2-7; no firm D call. The CDR3 nucleotides are TGTGCCAGCAGCTCACCTCGGATGGGCTCCTACGAGCAGTACTTC. This encodes CASSSPRMGSYEQYF.